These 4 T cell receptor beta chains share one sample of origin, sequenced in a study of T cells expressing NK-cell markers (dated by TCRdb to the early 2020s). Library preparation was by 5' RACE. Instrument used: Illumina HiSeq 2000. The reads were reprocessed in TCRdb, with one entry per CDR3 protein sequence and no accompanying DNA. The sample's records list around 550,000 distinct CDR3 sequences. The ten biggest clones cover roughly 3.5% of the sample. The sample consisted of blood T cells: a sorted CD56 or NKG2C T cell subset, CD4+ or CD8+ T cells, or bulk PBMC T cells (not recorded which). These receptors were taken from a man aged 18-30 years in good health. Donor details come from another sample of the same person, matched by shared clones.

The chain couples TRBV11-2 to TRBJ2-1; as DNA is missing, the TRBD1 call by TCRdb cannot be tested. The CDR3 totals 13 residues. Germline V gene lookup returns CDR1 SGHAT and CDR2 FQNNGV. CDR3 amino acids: CASSSTRNNEQFF.

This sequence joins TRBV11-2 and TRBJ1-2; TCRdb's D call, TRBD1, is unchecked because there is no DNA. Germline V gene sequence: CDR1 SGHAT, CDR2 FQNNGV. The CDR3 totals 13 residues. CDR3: CASSSGPLYGYTF.

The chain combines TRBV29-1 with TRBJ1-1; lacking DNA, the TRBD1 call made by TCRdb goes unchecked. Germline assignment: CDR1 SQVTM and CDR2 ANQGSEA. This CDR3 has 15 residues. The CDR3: CSGRRDREIGTEAFF.

This CDR3 reads CASSPRTGGHGYTF. The chain links TRBV3-1 to TRBJ1-2; TCRdb returns TRBD1, unconfirmable since there is no DNA. Germline assignment: CDR1 LGHDT and CDR2 YNNKEL (reference sequence). CDR3 length: 14 residues.